This section outlines one T cell receptor beta chain sequence together with its context. The record originates from a study of T cell changes during pregnancy in multiple sclerosis. Repertoires were generated with immunoSEQ multiplex PCR, while TCRdb's copy carries only in-frame clones and drops some. This sample yields roughly 93,000 clones, of which about 92% are seen a single time; roughly 2% belongs to the top ten. From germline, CDR1 is PRHDT and CDR2 FYEKMQ (reference sequence). V shed 5 bases, J shed 4 bases, and the junction held 10 bases outside the gene matches. This CDR3 comprises 16 residues.

The chain couples TRBV13 to TRBJ2-7, with 11 nucleotides matching TRBD2. Sample: peripheral blood, taken after pregnancy. This sequence was found in a female donor in good health, enrolled as a control in a pregnancy study. The CDR3, as DNA: TGTGCCAGCAGCCCGGCCGTAGCGGGAGGGTCGTACGAGCAGTACTTC. Protein: CASSPAVAGGSYEQYF.